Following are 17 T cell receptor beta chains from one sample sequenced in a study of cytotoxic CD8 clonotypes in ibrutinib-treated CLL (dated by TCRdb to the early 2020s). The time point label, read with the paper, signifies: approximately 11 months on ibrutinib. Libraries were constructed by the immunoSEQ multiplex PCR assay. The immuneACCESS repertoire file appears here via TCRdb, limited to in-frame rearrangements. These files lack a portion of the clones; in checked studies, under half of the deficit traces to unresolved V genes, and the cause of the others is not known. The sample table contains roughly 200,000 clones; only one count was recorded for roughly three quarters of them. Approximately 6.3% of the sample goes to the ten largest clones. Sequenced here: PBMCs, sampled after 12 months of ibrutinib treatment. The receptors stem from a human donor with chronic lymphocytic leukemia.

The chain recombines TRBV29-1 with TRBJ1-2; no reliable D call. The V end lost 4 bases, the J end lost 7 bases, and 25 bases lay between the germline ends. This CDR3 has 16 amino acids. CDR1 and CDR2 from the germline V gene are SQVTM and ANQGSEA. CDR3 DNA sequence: TGCAGCGTTGTGGAGGACGGCCCAAGAAGTCGGAGTGGCTACACCTTC. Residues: CSVVEDGPRSRSGYTF.

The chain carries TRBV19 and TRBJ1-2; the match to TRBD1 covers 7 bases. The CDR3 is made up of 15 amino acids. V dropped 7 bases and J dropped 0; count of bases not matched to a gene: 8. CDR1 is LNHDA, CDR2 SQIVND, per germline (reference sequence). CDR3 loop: CASMGRGRSNYGYTF. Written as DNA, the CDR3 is TGTGCCAGTATGGGCAGGGGGAGATCTAACTATGGCTACACCTTC.

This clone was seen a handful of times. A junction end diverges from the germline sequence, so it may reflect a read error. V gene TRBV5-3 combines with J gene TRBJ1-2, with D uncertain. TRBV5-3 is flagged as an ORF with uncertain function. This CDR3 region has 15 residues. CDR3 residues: CASSLGGRWNYGYTF. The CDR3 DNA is TGTGCCAGCAGCTTGGGCGGCAGGTGGAACTATGGCTACACCTTC.

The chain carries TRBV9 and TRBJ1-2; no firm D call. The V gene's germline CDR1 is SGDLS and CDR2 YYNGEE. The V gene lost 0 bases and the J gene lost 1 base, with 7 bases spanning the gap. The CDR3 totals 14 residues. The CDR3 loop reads CASSVGSSNYGYTF. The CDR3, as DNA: TGTGCCAGCAGCGTAGGGTCAAGTAACTATGGCTACACCTTC.

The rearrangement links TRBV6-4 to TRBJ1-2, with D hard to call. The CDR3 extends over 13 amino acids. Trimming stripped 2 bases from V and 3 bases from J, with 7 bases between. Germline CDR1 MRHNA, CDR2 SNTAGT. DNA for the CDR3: TGTGCCAGCAGTGACCGGACGTACTATGGCTACACCTTC. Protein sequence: CASSDRTYYGYTF.

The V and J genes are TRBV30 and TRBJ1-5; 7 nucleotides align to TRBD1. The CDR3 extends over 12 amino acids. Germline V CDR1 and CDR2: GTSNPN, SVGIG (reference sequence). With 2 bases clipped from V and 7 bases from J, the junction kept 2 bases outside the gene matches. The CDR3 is CAWSLQGQPQHF. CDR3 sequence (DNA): TGTGCCTGGAGTCTACAGGGGCAGCCCCAGCATTTT.

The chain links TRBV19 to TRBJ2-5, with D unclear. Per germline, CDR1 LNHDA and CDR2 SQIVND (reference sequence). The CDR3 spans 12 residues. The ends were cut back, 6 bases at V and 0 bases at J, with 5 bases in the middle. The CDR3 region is CASRMYQETQYF. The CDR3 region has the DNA TGTGCCAGTAGGATGTACCAAGAGACCCAGTACTTC.

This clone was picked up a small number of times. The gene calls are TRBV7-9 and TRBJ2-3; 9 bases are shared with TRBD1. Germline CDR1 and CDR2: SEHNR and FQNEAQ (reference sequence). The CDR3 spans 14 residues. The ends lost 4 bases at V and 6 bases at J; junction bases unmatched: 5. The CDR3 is CASSYQQGADTQYF. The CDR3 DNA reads TGTGCCAGCAGCTACCAACAGGGGGCGGATACGCAGTATTTT.

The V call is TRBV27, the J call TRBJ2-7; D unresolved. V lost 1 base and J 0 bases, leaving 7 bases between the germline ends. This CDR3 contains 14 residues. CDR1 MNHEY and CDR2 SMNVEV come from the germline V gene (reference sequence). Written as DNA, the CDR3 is TGTGCCAGCAGTTTATATTGGGACTCCTACGAGCAGTACTTC. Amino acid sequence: CASSLYWDSYEQYF.

The CDR3 loop reads CASSKIDFPYEQYF. The CDR3 DNA is TGTGCCAGCAGCAAGATCGACTTCCCCTACGAGCAGTACTTC. The rearrangement links TRBV21-1 to TRBJ2-7; whether TRBD2, the table's D call, matches the DNA was not checked. TRBV21-1 represents a pseudogene. This CDR3 has 14 amino acids.

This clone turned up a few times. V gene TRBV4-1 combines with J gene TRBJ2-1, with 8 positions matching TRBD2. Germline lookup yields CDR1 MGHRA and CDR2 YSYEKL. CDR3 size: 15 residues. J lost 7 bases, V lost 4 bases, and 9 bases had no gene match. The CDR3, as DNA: TGCGCCAGCAGCCCGGCGCAGCGGGAGACTAATGAGCAGTTCTTC. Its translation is CASSPAQRETNEQFF.

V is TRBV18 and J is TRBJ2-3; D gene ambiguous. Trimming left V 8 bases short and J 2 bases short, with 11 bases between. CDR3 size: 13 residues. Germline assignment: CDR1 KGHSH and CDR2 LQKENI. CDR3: CASVPRNTDTQYF. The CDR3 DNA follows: TGTGCCAGCGTACCCAGGAACACAGATACGCAGTATTTT.

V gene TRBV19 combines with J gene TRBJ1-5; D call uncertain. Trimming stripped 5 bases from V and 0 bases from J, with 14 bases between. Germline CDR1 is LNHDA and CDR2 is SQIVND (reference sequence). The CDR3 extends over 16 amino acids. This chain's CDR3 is CASSPGLGRSNQPQHF. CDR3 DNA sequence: TGTGCCAGTAGTCCGGGCCTCGGACGTAGCAATCAGCCCCAGCATTTT.

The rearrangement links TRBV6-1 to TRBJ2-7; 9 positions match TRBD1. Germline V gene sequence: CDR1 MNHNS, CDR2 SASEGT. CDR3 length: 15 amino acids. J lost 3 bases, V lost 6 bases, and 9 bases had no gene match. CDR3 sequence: CASRDGTGNLYEQYF. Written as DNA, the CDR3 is TGTGCCAGCAGAGACGGGACAGGGAACCTCTACGAGCAGTACTTC.

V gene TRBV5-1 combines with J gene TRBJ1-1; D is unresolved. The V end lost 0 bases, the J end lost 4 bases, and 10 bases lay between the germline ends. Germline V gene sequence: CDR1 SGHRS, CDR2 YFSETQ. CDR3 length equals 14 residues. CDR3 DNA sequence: TGCGCCAGCAGCTTGGGAGTGGTTGGCACTGAAGCTTTCTTT. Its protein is CASSLGVVGTEAFF. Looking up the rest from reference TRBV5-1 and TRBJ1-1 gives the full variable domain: KAGVTQTPRYLIKTRGQQVTLSCSPISGHRSVSWYQQTPGQGLQFLFEYFSETQRNKGNFPGRFSGRQFSNSRSEMNVSTLELGDSALYLCASSLGVVGTEAFFGQGTRLTVV.

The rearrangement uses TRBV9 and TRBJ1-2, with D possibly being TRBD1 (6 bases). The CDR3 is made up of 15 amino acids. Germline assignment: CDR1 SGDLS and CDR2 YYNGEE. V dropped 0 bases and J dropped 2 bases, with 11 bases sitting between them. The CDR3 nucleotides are TGTGCCAGCAGCGTAGGGGGGCGGGGAAACTATGGCTACACCTTC. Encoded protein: CASSVGGRGNYGYTF.

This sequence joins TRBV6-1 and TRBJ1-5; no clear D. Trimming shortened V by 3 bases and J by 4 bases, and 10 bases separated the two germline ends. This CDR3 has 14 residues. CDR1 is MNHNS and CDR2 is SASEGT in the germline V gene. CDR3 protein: CASSDNGWNQPQHF. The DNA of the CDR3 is TGTGCCAGCAGTGACAATGGGTGGAATCAGCCCCAGCATTTT.